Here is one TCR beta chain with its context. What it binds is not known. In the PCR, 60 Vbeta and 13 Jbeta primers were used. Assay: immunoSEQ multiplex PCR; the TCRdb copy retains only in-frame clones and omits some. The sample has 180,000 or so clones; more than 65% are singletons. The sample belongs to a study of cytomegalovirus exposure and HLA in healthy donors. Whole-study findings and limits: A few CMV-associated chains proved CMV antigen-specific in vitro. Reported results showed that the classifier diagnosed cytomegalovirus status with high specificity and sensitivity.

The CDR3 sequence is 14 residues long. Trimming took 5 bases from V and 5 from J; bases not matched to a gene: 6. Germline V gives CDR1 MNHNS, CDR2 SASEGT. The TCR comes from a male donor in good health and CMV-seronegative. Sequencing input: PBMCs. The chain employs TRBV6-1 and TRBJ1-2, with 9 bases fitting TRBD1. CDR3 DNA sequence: TGTGCCAGCAGTACAGGGGGCATCGGGTATGGCTACACCTTC. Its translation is CASSTGGIGYGYTF.